This entry describes one T cell receptor (beta chain). The antigen is undetermined. This sample was included in a study of T cell repertoires in cytomegalovirus infection. Germline CDR1 is ENHRY and CDR2 is SYGVKD. This CDR3 contains 15 residues. The junction had 12 bases not matched to a gene; V was cut back by 6 bases and J by 8 bases. TCRdb reprocessed the reads via MiXCR and lists one record per CDR3 protein. Of hundreds of thousands of distinct CDR3 sequences in the sample, 31% are singletons; the top ten hold about an eighth. The sequencing used cultured CD8+ T cells from PBMCs, collected from culture after CMV antigen stimulation. The sequence was obtained from a human donor in good health (CMV status not recorded). Some clones in this sample may be carry-over from other donors' samples. The chain carries TRBV10-3 and TRBJ2-1; 8 nucleotides match TRBD2. CDR3 region: CAIRISGGRSDEQFF. CDR3 in DNA: TGTGCCATCAGGATAAGCGGGGGCCGTTCGGATGAGCAGTTCTTC.